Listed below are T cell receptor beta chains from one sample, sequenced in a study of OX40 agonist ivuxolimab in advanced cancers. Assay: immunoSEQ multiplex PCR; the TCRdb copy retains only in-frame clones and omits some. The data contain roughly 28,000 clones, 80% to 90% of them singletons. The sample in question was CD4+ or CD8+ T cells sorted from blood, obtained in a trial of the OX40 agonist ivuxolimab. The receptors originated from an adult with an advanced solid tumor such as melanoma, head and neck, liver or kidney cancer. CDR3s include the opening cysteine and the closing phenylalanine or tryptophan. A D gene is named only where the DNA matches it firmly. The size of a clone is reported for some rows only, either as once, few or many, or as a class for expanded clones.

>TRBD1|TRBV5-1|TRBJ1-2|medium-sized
CASSARQGVNYGYTF
TGCGCCAGCAGCGCCCGACAGGGAGTGAACTATGGCTACACCTTC
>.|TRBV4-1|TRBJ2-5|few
CASSQDQAAQETQYF
TGCGCCAGCAGCCAAGATCAAGCGGCCCAAGAGACCCAGTACTTC
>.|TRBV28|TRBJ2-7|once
CASMDIPLSYEQYF
TGTGCCAGCATGGATATACCCCTTTCCTACGAGCAGTACTTC
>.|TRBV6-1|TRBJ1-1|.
CASSDDPLRGVENTEAFF
TGTGCCAGCAGTGATGACCCCCTCCGGGGGGTGGAAAACACTGAAGCTTTCTTT
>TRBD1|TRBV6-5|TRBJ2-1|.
CASSYGNPGTGNEQFF
TGTGCCAGCAGTTACGGAAACCCGGGGACAGGCAATGAGCAGTTCTTC
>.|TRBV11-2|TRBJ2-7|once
CASSLEGRENYEQYF
TGTGCCAGCAGCTTAGAAGGCAGGGAAAACTACGAGCAGTACTTC
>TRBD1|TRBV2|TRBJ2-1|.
CASRAGTGISSYNEQFF
TGTGCCAGCAGGGCCGGGACAGGGATCAGCTCCTACAATGAGCAGTTCTTC
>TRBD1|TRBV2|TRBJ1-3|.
CASSRPTGASGNTIYF
TGTGCCAGCAGCCGACCCACAGGGGCCTCTGGAAACACCATATATTTT
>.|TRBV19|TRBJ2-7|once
CASSIGESEQYF
TGTGCCAGTAGTATAGGAGAAAGCGAGCAGTACTTC
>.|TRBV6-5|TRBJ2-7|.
CASSYSSLYEQYF
TGTGCCAGCAGTTACTCGAGTTTGTACGAGCAGTACTTC
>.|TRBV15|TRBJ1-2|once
CATSRDLDVSYGYTF
TGTGCCACCAGCAGAGACCTGGACGTTAGCTATGGCTACACCTTC
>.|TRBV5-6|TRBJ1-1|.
CASSWTDTEAFF
TGTGCCAGCAGCTGGACAGACACTGAAGCTTTCTTT
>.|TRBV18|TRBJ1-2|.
CASSPPDRSGYTF
TGTGCCAGCTCGCCTCCGGACAGATCTGGCTACACCTTC
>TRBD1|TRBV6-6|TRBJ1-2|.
CASSYSGQGEGYTF
TGTGCCAGCAGTTACTCGGGACAGGGCGAAGGCTACACCTTC
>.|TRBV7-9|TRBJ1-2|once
CASSLVQLANYGYTF
TGTGCCAGCAGCTTAGTCCAGTTAGCTAACTATGGCTACACCTTC
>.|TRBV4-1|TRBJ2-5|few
CASSPRDQETQYF
TGCGCCAGCAGCCCCCGGGATCAAGAGACCCAGTACTTC
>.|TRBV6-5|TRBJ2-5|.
CASSTLTGVETQYF
TGTGCCAGCAGTACCCTGACAGGAGTGGAGACCCAGTACTTC
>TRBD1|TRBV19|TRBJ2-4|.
CASSTEGQPQNIQYF
TGTGCCAGTAGTACCGAGGGACAGCCCCAAAACATTCAGTACTTC
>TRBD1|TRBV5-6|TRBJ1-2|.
CASRGTGGSGGYTF
TGTGCCAGCCGCGGGACAGGGGGCTCGGGTGGCTACACCTTC
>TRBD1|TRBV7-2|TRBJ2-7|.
CASSLMDRATYEQYF
TGTGCCAGCAGCCTAATGGACAGGGCGACGTACGAGCAGTACTTC
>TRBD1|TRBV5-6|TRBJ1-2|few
CASSRPGQGPDGYTF
TGTGCCAGCAGCCGCCCGGGACAGGGTCCGGATGGCTACACCTTC
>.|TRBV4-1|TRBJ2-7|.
CASSQVSTYEQYF
TGCGCCAGCAGCCAAGTCTCCACCTACGAGCAGTACTTC
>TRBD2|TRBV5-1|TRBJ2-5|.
CASSSRNSGLAAPETQYF
TGCGCCAGCAGCTCGCGGAACTCGGGACTAGCGGCCCCAGAGACCCAGTACTTC
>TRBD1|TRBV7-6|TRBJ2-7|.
CASSSGTGGRDTYEQYF
TGTGCCAGCAGCTCCGGGACAGGGGGTAGGGATACCTACGAGCAGTACTTC
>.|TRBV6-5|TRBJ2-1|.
CASSPPHSRNEQFF
TGTGCCAGCAGCCCCCCCCACAGCAGGAATGAGCAGTTCTTC
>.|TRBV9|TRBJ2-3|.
CASSVEVAAGADTQYF
TGTGCCAGCAGCGTAGAGGTAGCGGCGGGGGCTGATACGCAGTATTTT
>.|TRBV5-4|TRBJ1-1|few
CASSIGGTEAFF
TGTGCCAGCAGCATAGGGGGGACTGAAGCTTTCTTT
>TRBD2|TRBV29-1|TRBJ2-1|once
CSFSGGFYNEQFF
TGCAGCTTTAGCGGGGGCTTTTACAATGAGCAGTTCTTC
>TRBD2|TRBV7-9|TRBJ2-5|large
CASSFERGVGETQYF
TGTGCCAGCAGCTTCGAGCGGGGGGTGGGAGAGACCCAGTACTTC
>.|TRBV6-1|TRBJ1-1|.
CASRPGRSFNTEAFF
TGTGCCAGCAGGCCGGGACGGAGCTTTAACACTGAAGCTTTCTTT
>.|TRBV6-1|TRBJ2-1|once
CASTAYGRYNEQFF
TGTGCCAGCACCGCCTATGGACGGTACAATGAGCAGTTCTTC
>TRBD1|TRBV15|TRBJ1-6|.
CATRPDRGLSPLHF
TGTGCCACCAGGCCGGACAGGGGGCTTTCACCCCTCCACTTT
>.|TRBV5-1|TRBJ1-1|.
CASSLTMNTEAFF
TGCGCCAGCAGCTTAACGATGAACACTGAAGCTTTCTTT
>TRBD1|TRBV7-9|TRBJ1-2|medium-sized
CASSPLLGQERYGYTF
TGTGCCAGCAGCCCTCTTCTCGGACAGGAGCGCTATGGCTACACCTTC
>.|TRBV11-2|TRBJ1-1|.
CASSLLTPSEAFF
TGTGCCAGCAGCTTATTAACCCCCTCCGAAGCTTTCTTT
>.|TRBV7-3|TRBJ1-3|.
CASSPERVPSGNTIYF
TGCGCCAGCAGCCCCGAGAGAGTCCCCTCTGGAAACACCATATATTTT
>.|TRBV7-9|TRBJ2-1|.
CASSSDWGEYNEQFF
TGTGCCAGCAGCTCGGACTGGGGGGAATACAATGAGCAGTTCTTC
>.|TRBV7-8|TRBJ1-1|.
CASSLDSRNTEAFF
TGTGCCAGCAGCTTGGACAGTAGAAACACTGAAGCTTTCTTT
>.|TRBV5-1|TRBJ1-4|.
CASSLVPEEKLFF
TGCGCCAGCAGCTTGGTGCCTGAGGAAAAACTGTTTTTT
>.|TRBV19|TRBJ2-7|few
CASSMADSYEQYF
TGTGCCAGTAGTATGGCCGACAGCTACGAGCAGTACTTC
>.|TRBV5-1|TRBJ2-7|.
CASSTLGEWSYEQYF
TGCGCCAGCAGCACACTAGGGGAATGGTCCTACGAGCAGTACTTC
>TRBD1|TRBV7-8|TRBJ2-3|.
CASSLVDRGLGDTQYF
TGTGCCAGCAGCTTAGTTGACAGGGGGCTGGGAGATACGCAGTATTTT
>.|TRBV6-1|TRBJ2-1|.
CASSEWAGWNEQFF
TGTGCCAGCAGTGAATGGGCTGGGTGGAATGAGCAGTTCTTC
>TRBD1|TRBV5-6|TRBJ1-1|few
CASSHFLRDSDTEAFF
TGTGCCAGCAGCCATTTCCTCCGGGACAGCGACACTGAAGCTTTCTTT
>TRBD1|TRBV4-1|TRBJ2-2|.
CASSPTGENTGELFF
TGCGCCAGCAGCCCCACAGGGGAGAACACCGGGGAGCTGTTTTTT
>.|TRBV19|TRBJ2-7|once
CASSGLGRGPLEQYF
TGTGCCAGTAGTGGGCTCGGGCGGGGGCCCCTCGAGCAGTACTTC
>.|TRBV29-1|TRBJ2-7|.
CSVAPGGSYEQYF
TGCAGCGTTGCACCCGGCGGCTCCTACGAGCAGTACTTC
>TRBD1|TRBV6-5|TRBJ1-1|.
CASIPDRGLGEAFF
TGTGCCAGCATACCGGACAGGGGTTTGGGTGAAGCTTTCTTT
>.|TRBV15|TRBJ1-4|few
CATSTRETAEKLFF
TGTGCCACCAGCACCCGGGAGACGGCTGAAAAACTGTTTTTT
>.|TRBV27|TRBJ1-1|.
CASSLKARFSNTEAFF
TGTGCCAGCAGTTTAAAGGCAAGGTTTTCGAACACTGAAGCTTTCTTT
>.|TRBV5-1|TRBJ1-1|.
CASSFRGQGEAFF
TGCGCCAGCAGCTTCAGGGGCCAAGGGGAAGCTTTCTTT
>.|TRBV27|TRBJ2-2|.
CASTELGTHNTGELFF
TGTGCCAGCACCGAACTCGGGACTCATAACACCGGGGAGCTGTTTTTT
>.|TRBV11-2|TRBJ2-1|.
CASSNVGNEQFF
TGTGCCAGCAGCAACGTGGGCAATGAGCAGTTCTTC